A selection of T cell receptor beta chains follows, all from one sample in a study of PD-1 blockade in classical Hodgkin lymphoma. Repertoires were generated with immunoSEQ multiplex PCR, while TCRdb's copy carries only in-frame clones and drops some. The table has 90,000 to 95,000 clones, 80% to 90% seen once. This specimen consisted of peripheral blood mononuclear cells (PBMCs), obtained before the second cycle of nivolumab. These receptors all stem from a human donor with classical Hodgkin lymphoma. CDR3s include the opening cysteine and the closing phenylalanine or tryptophan. Each record gives: clone size, V gene, CDR3 protein. Not every row has a clone size; where given, it reads once, few, many or a size class.

. TRBV18 CASSSQGANGQPQHF
. TRBV19 CASSIGEVGEQFF
once TRBV28 CASSLWGSSYEQYF
. TRBV6-1 CASNPGSNQPQHF
. TRBV28 CASSPFPGPFELFF
once TRBV4-1 CASSQDFSGPGLNYEQYF
few TRBV5-6 CASSFWGVTSPLHF
. TRBV10-2 CASSEFLGFQGRGEAFF
. TRBV7-2 CASSLVAGSGTGELFF
. TRBV5-4 CASSLVGLTGSSYNSPLHF
. TRBV29-1 CSVYRDRGYEQYF
once TRBV28 CASKSLGGAIYEQYF
once TRBV30 CAWRLASTQYF
. TRBV6-5 CASSYSIPGSYEQYF
. TRBV4-1 CASSVTGNTIYF